These 15 T cell receptor beta chains originate from one sample sequenced in a study of blood T cell repertoires in COVID-19 (dated by TCRdb to 2019 to 2021). Library prep was done by the immunoSEQ multiplex PCR assay. The table comes from immuneACCESS by way of TCRdb, which keeps in-frame sequences with V and J called. Part of the clones is missing from these tables; in studies checked, under half for an unresolved V gene and the rest for unknown reasons. The sample table lists 200,000 to 300,000 clones, 70% to 90% of them with a count of one. Together, the top ten hold roughly 1.9% of the sample. The sequencing input was peripheral blood. These receptors were obtained from a man under 40 with active or convalescent COVID-19.

J is TRBJ2-7 and V is TRBV7-9, with a weak D call TRBD2 (6 bases). The CDR3 loop spans 16 amino acids. Per the germline V gene, CDR1 is SEHNR and CDR2 is FQNEAQ (reference sequence). V was pared by 7 bases and J by 0 bases, with 19 bases between. The CDR3 sequence: CASTVGGLLSSYEQYF. For the CDR3, the DNA is TGTGCCAGCACCGTGGGGGGACTGCTGAGCTCCTACGAGCAGTACTTC. Full variable domain (outside the CDR3, taken from reference TRBV7-9 and TRBJ2-7): DTGVSQNPRHKITKRGQNVTFRCDPISEHNRLYWYRQTLGQGPEFLTYFQNEAQLEKSRLLSDRFSAERPKGSFSTLEIQRTEQGDSAMYLCASTVGGLLSSYEQYFGPGTRLTVT.

DNA of the CDR3: TGTGCCAGCAGCCCGACAGGGGACACTGAAGCTTTCTTT. It encodes CASSPTGDTEAFF. The genes are TRBV5-4 and TRBJ1-1, with 8 bases matching TRBD1. The V segment lost 4 bases and the J segment 3 bases; nucleotides outside the gene matches: 2. This CDR3 has 13 amino acids. The germline gives CDR1 SGHNT, CDR2 YYREEE (reference sequence).

This clone was recorded only once. The chain joins TRBV5-6 to TRBJ1-2; TRBD1 aligns across 10 bases. CDR1 is SGHDT, CDR2 YYEEEE, per germline. V dropped 2 bases and J dropped 4; count of bases not matched to a gene: 17. The CDR3 consists of 19 residues. CDR3 bases: TGTGCCAGCAGCTTTTTTTCTACGGGACAGGGGATAGGTGGCTATGGCTACACCTTC. Translation gives CASSFFSTGQGIGGYGYTF.

The genes are TRBV6-5 and TRBJ2-3; weak D call: TRBD1 (5 bases). V was shortened by 4 bases and J by 4 bases, with 18 bases between the two germline ends. Germline assignment: CDR1 MNHEY and CDR2 SVGAGI. The CDR3 totals 16 residues. The CDR3 here is CASSFLWQGLSDTQYF. The CDR3 DNA reads as TGTGCCAGCAGTTTCCTGTGGCAGGGTCTCTCAGATACGCAGTATTTT.

The chain recombines TRBV7-9 with TRBJ2-2, with a tentative D call TRBD2 (5 bases). Trimming shortened V by 5 bases and J by 5 bases, and 9 bases separated the two germline ends. The CDR3 covers 13 residues. CDR1 is SEHNR and CDR2 is FQNEAQ in the germline V gene (reference sequence). CDR3 amino acids: CASSPDLTGELFF. The DNA for the CDR3 is TGTGCCAGCAGCCCGGACTTAACCGGGGAGCTGTTTTTT.

The J gene is TRBJ2-4, the V gene TRBV6-1, with 7 bases aligning to TRBD1. The V gene end was trimmed by 3 bases and the J gene end by 2 bases; junction bases not matched to a gene: 4. The CDR3 runs to 15 residues. From germline, CDR1 is MNHNS and CDR2 SASEGT. Here the CDR3 reads CASSDKRGPKNIQYF. The DNA for the CDR3 is TGTGCCAGCAGTGATAAGAGGGGGCCCAAAAACATTCAGTACTTC.

This clone was counted once. The rearrangement links TRBV3-1 (or the pseudogene TRBV3-2) to TRBJ2-1; perhaps TRBD1 as D (5 bases). This CDR3 is built from 15 residues. V lost 9 bases to trimming and J lost 4 bases, with 19 bases between them. The V gene's germline CDR1 is LGHDT and CDR2 YNNKEL (reference sequence). CDR3 residues: CASSPWGGEYNEQFF. The CDR3 DNA sequence: TGTGCCAGTTCCCCCTGGGGCGGAGAATACAATGAGCAGTTCTTC.

This clone showed up just a few times. The rearrangement uses TRBV30 and TRBJ1-6; 8 nucleotides align to TRBD1. V shed 2 bases, J shed 10 bases, and the junction held 10 bases outside the gene matches. The CDR3 covers 15 residues. CDR1 is GTSNPN and CDR2 is SVGIG in the germline V gene (reference sequence). The DNA for the CDR3 is TGTGCCTGGAGTTCTATCGGGACAGGATGGTCACCCCTCCACTTT. Translating it yields CAWSSIGTGWSPLHF.

J is TRBJ2-4 and V is TRBV10-2, with D maybe TRBD1 (7 bases). The V end lost 5 bases, the J end lost 10 bases, and 12 bases lay between the germline ends. CDR3 length: 12 residues. Germline assignment: CDR1 WSHSY and CDR2 SAAADI. CDR3 residues: CASSSRGRIQYF. In nucleotides, the CDR3 is TGCGCCAGCAGTTCCAGGGGGAGGATTCAGTACTTC.

J is TRBJ1-3 and V is TRBV5-1, with unresolved D. The CDR3 is made up of 13 amino acids. V shed 0 bases and J shed 8 bases, with 9 bases lying between them. Germline-derived CDR1 and CDR2 are SGHRS and YFSETQ. The DNA of the CDR3 is TGCGCCAGCAGCTTGGTGGCTGCGGACACCATATATTTT. This sequence encodes CASSLVAADTIYF. Based on the CDR3 plus reference TRBV5-1 and TRBJ1-3, the full variable domain is KAGVTQTPRYLIKTRGQQVTLSCSPISGHRSVSWYQQTPGQGLQFLFEYFSETQRNKGNFPGRFSGRQFSNSRSEMNVSTLELGDSALYLCASSLVAADTIYFGEGSWLTVV.

CDR3 coding DNA: TGTGCCAGCACCCCAGGACGGTTCGCGGGACCTGAAGCTTTCTTT. Its translation is CASTPGRFAGPEAFF. The chain uses TRBV14 and TRBJ1-1, with a weak D call TRBD1 (5 bases). Looked up from germline, CDR1 is SGHDN and CDR2 is FVKESK. Trimming removed 7 bases from V and 6 bases from J, with 21 bases in between. This CDR3 has 15 amino acids.

This clone was counted a single time. This chain connects TRBV7-6 to TRBJ2-5; possible D gene TRBD2, 5 bases. Germline CDR1 reads SGHVS; CDR2 reads FNYEAQ. Trimming pared 7 bases from V and 0 bases from J, leaving 15 bases between. The CDR3 covers 15 residues. The CDR3 coding sequence is TGTGCCAGCACCAAATCTGGGAGCGACCAAGAGACCCAGTACTTC. This codes for CASTKSGSDQETQYF.

The J gene is TRBJ2-3, the V gene TRBV5-4, with TRBD1 as a possible D gene (5 bases). This CDR3 has 14 residues. V gave up 3 bases and J gave up 2 bases, with 10 bases separating them. CDR1 is SGHNT, CDR2 YYREEE, per germline (reference sequence). This CDR3 is CASSYDRATDTQYF. In DNA, the CDR3 is TGTGCCAGCAGCTATGACAGAGCCACAGATACGCAGTATTTT.

The V and J genes are TRBV2 and TRBJ1-4; D unresolved. V shed 8 bases and J shed 0 bases, with 13 bases lying between them. The CDR3 totals 15 residues. Germline CDR1 is SNHLY and CDR2 is FYNNEI. The CDR3 DNA reads TGTGCCAGCTTCGGAGCCTTTGCAACTAATGAAAAACTGTTTTTT. Protein: CASFGAFATNEKLFF.

The V gene is TRBV7-2, the J gene TRBJ2-7; 10 nucleotides match TRBD2. Germline V gives CDR1 SGHTA, CDR2 FQGNSA. After removal of 5 bases from V and 3 bases from J, the junction contained 7 bases not matched to a gene. The CDR3 has 15 amino acids. CDR3 nucleotides: TGTGCCAGCAGCCAAACCCGGACTAGCGGCTACGAGCAGTACTTC. Its translation: CASSQTRTSGYEQYF.